This is a list of T cell receptor beta chains from one sample in a study of metastatic and nonmetastatic thyroid tumors. TCRdb re-called clones from the PCR reads using MiXCR. The sample consists of 35,000 to 50,000 clones, around 4% of them appearing once. Material for sequencing was blood. The receptors originated from a female donor with papillary thyroid cancer or a benign thyroid nodule (not recorded which). Some clones in this sample may be carry-over from other donors' samples. The CDR3 runs from the conserved cysteine through the conserved F or W. D genes are given only for firm matches. Clone size is stated in some rows and not others, as once, few, many or a class when expanded.

D gene	J gene	V gene	clone size	CDR3 DNA	CDR3 protein
NA	TRBJ1-6	TRBV2	NA	TGTGCCAGCAGTGAAGATGGGACGGGGAATTCACCCATCCACTTT	CASSEDGTGNSPIHF
TRBD1	TRBJ1-4	TRBV6-2/TRBV6-3	few	TGTGCCAGCAGCTTCGGACAGGGGGCATTAAGTGAAAAACTGTTTTTT	CASSFGQGALSEKLFF
NA	TRBJ2-2	TRBV28	few	TGTGCCAGCAGTTTATTACCCCGACGGCGGTGGATCACCGGGGAGCTGTTTTTT	CASSLLPRRRWITGELFF
NA	TRBJ1-2	TRBV20-1	many	TGCAGTGCTAGAGATTTAGAACAGGCCGACAGCTTC	CSARDLEQADSF
TRBD1	TRBJ1-1	TRBV19	many	TGTGCCAGTACCCGAAGACAGGGAGGGCTGAACACTGAAGCTTTCTTT	CASTRRQGGLNTEAFF
NA	TRBJ2-6	TRBV20-1	many	TGCAGTGCAGGGCCAGCAAAGTCTGGGGCCAACGTCCTGACTTTC	CSAGPAKSGANVLTF
TRBD2	TRBJ2-5	TRBV20-1	few	TGCAGTGCCATCGATTTCCTAGCGGGATTGAGTGAGACCCAGTACTTC	CSAIDFLAGLSETQYF
TRBD1	TRBJ2-2	TRBV24-1	many	TGTGCCACCAGTGATCCACCGGGACAGGGTTTTTCCACCGGGGAGCTGTTTTTT	CATSDPPGQGFSTGELFF
TRBD2	TRBJ2-7	TRBV12-5	few	TGTGCTAGTTGCGGGAGCGCCGAGCAGTACTTC	CASCGSAEQYF
NA	TRBJ2-3	TRBV20-1	many	TGCAGTGCTAGGGAGTCGTACCTTAGCACAGATACGCAGTATTTT	CSARESYLSTDTQYF
TRBD2	TRBJ2-1	TRBV19	many	TGTGCCAGTACCGCCAGGAATCTAGCGGGAGGGCCGGGTAGATACAATGAGCAGTTCTTC	CASTARNLAGGPGRYNEQFF
NA	TRBJ1-5	TRBV5-1	medium-sized	TGCGCCAGCAGCGACGACGGGTTAAATCAGCCCCAGCATTTT	CASSDDGLNQPQHF
NA	TRBJ2-3	TRBV2	many	TGTGCCAGCAGTGACGGACTAACCCGCACAGATACGCAGTATTTT	CASSDGLTRTDTQYF
TRBD2	TRBJ2-3	TRBV6-1	many	TGTGCCAGCAGTTACGCGGCTAGCGGGAATCCAGATACGCAGTATTTT	CASSYAASGNPDTQYF
NA	TRBJ1-1	TRBV6-1	many	TGTGCCAGCAGTGAATGGGGGAAGAACACTGAAGCTTTCTTT	CASSEWGKNTEAFF
NA	TRBJ2-2	TRBV6-1	medium-sized	TGTGCCAGCCAAGCCGGGGGGCTTGAGACCGGGGAGCTGTTTTTT	CASQAGGLETGELFF
TRBD1	TRBJ1-5	TRBV5-1	many	TGCGCCAGCAGCGAGGGGACAGGGGCAGGTCAGCCCCAGCATTTT	CASSEGTGAGQPQHF
NA	TRBJ1-2	TRBV7-9	NA	TGTGCCAGCAAACCGGGGAAAGACTATGGCTACACCTTC	CASKPGKDYGYTF
NA	TRBJ2-5	TRBV6-2/TRBV6-3	many	TGTGCCAGCAGTTACTCGCCGATAGGGGCGAGGCAAGAGACCCAGTACTTC	CASSYSPIGARQETQYF
TRBD2	TRBJ2-1	TRBV20-1	many	TGCAGTGCCCGCCTATCTAGCGGGATAGGTAATGAGCAGTTCTTC	CSARLSSGIGNEQFF
NA	TRBJ1-2	TRBV29-1	medium-sized	TGCAGCGTTGGTGGACAGAACTATGGCTACACCTTC	CSVGGQNYGYTF
NA	TRBJ2-1	TRBV5-1	many	TGCGCCAGCAGCTTGGTCGAGGATGAGCAGTTCTTC	CASSLVEDEQFF